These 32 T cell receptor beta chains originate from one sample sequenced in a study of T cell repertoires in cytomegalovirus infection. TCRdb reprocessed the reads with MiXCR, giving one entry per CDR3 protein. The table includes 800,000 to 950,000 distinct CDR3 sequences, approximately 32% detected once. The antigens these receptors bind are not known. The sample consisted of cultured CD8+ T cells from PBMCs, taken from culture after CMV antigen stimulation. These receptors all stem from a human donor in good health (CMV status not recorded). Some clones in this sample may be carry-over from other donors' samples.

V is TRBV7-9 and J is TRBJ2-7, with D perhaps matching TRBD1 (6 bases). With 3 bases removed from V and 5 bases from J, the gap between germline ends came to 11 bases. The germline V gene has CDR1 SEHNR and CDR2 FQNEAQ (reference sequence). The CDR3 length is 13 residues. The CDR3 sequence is CASSLLTGHEQYF. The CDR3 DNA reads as TGTGCCAGCAGCTTGTTAACAGGGCACGAGCAGTACTTC.

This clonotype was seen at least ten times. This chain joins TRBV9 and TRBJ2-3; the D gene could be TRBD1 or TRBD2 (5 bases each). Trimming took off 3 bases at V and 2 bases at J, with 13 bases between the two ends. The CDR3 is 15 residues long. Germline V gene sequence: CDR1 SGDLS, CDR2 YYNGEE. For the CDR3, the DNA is TGTGCCAGCAGCGGGGAGACAGCTCTCACAGATACGCAGTATTTT. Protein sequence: CASSGETALTDTQYF. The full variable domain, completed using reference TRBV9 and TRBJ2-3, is DSGVTQTPKHLITATGQRVTLRCSPRSGDLSVYWYQQSLDQGLQFLIQYYNGEERAKGNILERFSAQQFPDLHSELNLSSLELGDSALYFCASSGETALTDTQYFGPGTRLTVL.

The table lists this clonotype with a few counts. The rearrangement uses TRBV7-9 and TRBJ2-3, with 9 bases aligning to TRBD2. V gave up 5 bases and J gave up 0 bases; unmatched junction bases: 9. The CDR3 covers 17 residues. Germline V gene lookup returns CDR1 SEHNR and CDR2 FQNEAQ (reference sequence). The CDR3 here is CASSEGGGGASTDTQYF. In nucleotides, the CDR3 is TGTGCCAGCAGCGAAGGGGGCGGGGGGGCCAGCACAGATACGCAGTATTTT.

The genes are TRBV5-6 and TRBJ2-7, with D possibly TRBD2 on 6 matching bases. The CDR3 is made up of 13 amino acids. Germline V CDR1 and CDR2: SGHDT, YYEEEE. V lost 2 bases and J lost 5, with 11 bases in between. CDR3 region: CASSLPPSDEQYF. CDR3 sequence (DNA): TGTGCCAGCAGCTTACCCCCTAGCGACGAGCAGTACTTC. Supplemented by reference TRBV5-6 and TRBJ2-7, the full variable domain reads DAGVTQSPTHLIKTRGQQVTLRCSPKSGHDTVSWYQQALGQGPQFIFQYYEEEERQRGNFPDRFSGHQFPNYSSELNVNALLLGDSALYLCASSLPPSDEQYFGPGTRLTVT.

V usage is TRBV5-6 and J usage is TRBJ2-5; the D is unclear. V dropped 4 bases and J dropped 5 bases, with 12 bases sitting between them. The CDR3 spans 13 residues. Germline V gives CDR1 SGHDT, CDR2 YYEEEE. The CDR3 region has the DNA TGTGCCAGCAGCACGCGCCCCGAGGAGACCCAGTACTTC. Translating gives CASSTRPEETQYF.

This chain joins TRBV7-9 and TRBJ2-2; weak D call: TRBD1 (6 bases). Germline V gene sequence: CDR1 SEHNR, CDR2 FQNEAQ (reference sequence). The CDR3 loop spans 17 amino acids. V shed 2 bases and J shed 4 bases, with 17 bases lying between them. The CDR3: CASSLRSQQGFTGELFF. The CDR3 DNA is TGTGCCAGCAGCTTAAGGAGTCAACAGGGATTCACCGGGGAGCTGTTTTTT.

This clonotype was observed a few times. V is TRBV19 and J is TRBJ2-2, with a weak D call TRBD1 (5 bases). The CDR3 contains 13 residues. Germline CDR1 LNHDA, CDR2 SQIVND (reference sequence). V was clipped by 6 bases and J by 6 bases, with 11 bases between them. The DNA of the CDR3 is TGTGCCAGTAGACCACAGGCATCCGGGGAGCTGTTTTTT. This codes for CASRPQASGELFF.

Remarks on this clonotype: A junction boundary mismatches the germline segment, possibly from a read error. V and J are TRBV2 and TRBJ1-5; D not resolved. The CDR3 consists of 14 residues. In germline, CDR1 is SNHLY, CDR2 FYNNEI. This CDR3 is CASREGMSNQPQHF. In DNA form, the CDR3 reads TGTGCCAGCAGGGAAGGGATGAGCAATCAGCCCCAGCATTTT.

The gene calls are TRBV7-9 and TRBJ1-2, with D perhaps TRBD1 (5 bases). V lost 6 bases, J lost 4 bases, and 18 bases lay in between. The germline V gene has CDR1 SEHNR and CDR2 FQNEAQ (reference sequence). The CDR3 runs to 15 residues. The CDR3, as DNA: TGTGCCAGCAGACTAATAACCGGGACTCTCTATGGCTACACCTTC. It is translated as CASRLITGTLYGYTF.

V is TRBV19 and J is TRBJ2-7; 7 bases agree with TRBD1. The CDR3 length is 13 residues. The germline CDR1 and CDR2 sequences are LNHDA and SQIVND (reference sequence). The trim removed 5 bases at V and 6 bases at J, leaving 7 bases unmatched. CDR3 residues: CASSANRGSEQYV. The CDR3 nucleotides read TGTGCCAGTAGTGCCAACAGGGGATCCGAGCAGTACGTC.

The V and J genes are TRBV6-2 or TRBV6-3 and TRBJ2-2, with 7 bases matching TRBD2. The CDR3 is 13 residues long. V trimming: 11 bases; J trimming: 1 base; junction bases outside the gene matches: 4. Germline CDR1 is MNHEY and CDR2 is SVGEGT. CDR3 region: CAARGGNTGELFF. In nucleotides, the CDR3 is TGTGCCGCACGCGGGGGGAACACCGGGGAGCTGTTTTTT.

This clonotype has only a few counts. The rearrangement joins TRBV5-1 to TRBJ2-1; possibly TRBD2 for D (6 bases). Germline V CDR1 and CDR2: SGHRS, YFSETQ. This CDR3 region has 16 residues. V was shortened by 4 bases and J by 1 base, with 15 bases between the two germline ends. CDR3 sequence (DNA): TGCGCCAGCAGCAGGGTATCGGGGGTTTCCTACAATGAGCAGTTCTTC. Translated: CASSRVSGVSYNEQFF.

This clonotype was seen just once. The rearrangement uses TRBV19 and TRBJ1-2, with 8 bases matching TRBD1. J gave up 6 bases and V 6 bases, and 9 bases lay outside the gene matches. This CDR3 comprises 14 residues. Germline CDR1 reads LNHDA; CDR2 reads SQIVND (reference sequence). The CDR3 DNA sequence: TGTGCCAGTAGCGCAGGGGGCAGGGGTGATGGCTACACCTTC. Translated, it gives CASSAGGRGDGYTF.

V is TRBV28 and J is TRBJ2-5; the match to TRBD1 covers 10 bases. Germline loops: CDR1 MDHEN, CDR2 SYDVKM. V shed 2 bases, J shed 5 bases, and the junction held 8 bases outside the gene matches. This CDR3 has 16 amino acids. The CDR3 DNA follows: TGTGCCAGCAGTTTACGGGACAGGGGCGGATGGGAGACCCAGTACTTC. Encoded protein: CASSLRDRGGWETQYF.

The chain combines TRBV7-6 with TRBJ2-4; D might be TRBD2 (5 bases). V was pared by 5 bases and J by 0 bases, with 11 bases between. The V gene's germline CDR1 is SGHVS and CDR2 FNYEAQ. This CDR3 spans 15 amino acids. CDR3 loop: CASSREAGAKNIQYF. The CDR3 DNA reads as TGTGCCAGCAGCCGCGAGGCGGGAGCCAAAAACATTCAGTACTTC.

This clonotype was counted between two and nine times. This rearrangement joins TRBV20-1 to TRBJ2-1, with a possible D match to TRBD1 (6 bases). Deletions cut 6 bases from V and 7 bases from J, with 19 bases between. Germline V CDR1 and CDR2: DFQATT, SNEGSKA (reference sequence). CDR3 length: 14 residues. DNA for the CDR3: TGCAGTGCCCACCACAGGGTATTCTTAAATGAGCAGTTCTTC. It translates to CSAHHRVFLNEQFF.

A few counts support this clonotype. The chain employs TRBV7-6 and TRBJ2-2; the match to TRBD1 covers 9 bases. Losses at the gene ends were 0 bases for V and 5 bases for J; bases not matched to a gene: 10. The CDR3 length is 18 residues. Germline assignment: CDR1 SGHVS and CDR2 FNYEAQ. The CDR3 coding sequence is TGTGCCAGCAGCTTAGCGTCCCGGGACAGGGACTTAACCGGGGAGCTGTTTTTT. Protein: CASSLASRDRDLTGELFF.

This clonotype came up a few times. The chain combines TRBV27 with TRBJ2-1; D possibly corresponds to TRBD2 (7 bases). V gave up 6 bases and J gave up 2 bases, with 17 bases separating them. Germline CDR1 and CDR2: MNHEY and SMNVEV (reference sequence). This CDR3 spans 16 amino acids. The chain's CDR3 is CASSYTGGLTYNEQFF. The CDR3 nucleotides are TGTGCCAGCAGCTACACCGGGGGGCTAACCTACAATGAGCAGTTCTTC.

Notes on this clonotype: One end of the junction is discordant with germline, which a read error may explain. The CDR3 region has the DNA TGTGCCAGAAGCTTATTCTGGTCGGGAAACGTCTTGGGGATTGGCTCTGGGGCCAACGTCCTGACTTTC. Translating gives CARSLFWSGNVLGIGSGANVLTF. This chain connects TRBV7-6 to TRBJ2-6, with a weak D call TRBD2 (5 bases). CDR1 SGHVS and CDR2 FNYEAQ come from the germline V gene. This CDR3 has 23 amino acids.

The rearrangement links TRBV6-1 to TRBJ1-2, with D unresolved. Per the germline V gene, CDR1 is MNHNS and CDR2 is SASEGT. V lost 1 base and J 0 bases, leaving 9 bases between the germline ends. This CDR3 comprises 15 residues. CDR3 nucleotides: TGTGCCAGCAGTGAAGTGGCGGAACCTAACTATGGCTACACCTTC. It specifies CASSEVAEPNYGYTF.

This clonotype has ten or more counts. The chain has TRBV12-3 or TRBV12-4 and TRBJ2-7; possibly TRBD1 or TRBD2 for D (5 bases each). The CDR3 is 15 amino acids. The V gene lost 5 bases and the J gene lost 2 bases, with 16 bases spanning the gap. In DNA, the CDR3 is TGTGCCAGCAGTCCCGTGACGGGACCCCCCTACGAGCAGTACTTC. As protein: CASSPVTGPPYEQYF.

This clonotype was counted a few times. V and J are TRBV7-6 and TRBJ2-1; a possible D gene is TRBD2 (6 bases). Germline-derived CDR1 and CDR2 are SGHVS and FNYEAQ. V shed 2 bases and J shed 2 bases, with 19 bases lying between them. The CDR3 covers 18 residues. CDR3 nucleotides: TGTGCCAGCAGCTTAAGACCGGGAGAGGTGGGGACCTACAATGAGCAGTTCTTC. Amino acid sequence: CASSLRPGEVGTYNEQFF. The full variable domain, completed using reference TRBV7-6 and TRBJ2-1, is GAGVSQSPRYKVTKRGQDVALRCDPISGHVSLYWYRQALGQGPEFLTYFNYEAQQDKSGLPNDRFSAERPEGSISTLTIQRTEQRDSAMYRCASSLRPGEVGTYNEQFFGPGTRLTVL.

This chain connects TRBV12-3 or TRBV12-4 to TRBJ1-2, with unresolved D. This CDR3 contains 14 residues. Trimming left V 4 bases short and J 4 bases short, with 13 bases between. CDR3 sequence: CASSSPRGSYGYTF. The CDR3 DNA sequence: TGTGCCAGCAGTTCCCCCCGAGGATCCTATGGCTACACCTTC.

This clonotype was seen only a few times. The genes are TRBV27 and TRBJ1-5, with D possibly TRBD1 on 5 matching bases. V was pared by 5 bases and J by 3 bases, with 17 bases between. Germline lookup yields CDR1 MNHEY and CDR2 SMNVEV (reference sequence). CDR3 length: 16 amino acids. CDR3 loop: CASSPLGEGLNQPQHF. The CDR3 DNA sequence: TGTGCCAGCAGTCCGCTAGGGGAGGGGCTCAATCAGCCCCAGCATTTT.

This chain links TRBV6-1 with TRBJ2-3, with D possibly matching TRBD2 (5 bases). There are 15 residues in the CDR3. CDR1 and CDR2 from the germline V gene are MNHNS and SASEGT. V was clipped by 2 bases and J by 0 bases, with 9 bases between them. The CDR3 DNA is TGTGCCAGCAGTGAATGGAGGATTAGCACAGATACGCAGTATTTT. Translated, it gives CASSEWRISTDTQYF.

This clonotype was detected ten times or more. The CDR3 sequence: CASSFSGEITDTQYF. CDR3 nucleotides: TGTGCCAGCAGCTTCAGCGGGGAGATCACAGATACGCAGTATTTT. J is TRBJ2-3 and V is TRBV7-6; 7 positions agree with TRBD2. Germline V gives CDR1 SGHVS, CDR2 FNYEAQ. V shed 3 bases, J shed 2 bases, and the junction held 5 bases outside the gene matches. The CDR3 sequence is 15 residues long.

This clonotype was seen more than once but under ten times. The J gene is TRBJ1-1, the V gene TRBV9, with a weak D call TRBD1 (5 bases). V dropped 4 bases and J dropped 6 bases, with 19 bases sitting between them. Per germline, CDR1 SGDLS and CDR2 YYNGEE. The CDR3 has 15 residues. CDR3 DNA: TGTGCCAGCAGCCCCCAGGACTTCCAGGGACCTGAAGCTTTCTTT. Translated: CASSPQDFQGPEAFF. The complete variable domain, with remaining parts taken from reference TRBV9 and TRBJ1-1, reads DSGVTQTPKHLITATGQRVTLRCSPRSGDLSVYWYQQSLDQGLQFLIQYYNGEERAKGNILERFSAQQFPDLHSELNLSSLELGDSALYFCASSPQDFQGPEAFFGQGTRLTVV.

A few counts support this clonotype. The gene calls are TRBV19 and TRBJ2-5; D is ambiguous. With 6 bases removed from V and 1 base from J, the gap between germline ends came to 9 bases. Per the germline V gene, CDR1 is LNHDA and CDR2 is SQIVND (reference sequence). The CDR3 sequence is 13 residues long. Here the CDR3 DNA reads TGTGCCAGTAGCCAAATAGGCCAAGAGACCCAGTACTTC. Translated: CASSQIGQETQYF.

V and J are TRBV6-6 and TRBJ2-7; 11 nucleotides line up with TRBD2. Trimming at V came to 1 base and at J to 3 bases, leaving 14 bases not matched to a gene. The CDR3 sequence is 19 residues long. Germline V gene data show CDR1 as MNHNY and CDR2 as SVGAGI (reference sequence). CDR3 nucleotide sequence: TGTGCCAGCAGTTACTTACGCCTTAGGGGACTAGCGGATGACTACGAGCAGTACGTC. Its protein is CASSYLRLRGLADDYEQYV.

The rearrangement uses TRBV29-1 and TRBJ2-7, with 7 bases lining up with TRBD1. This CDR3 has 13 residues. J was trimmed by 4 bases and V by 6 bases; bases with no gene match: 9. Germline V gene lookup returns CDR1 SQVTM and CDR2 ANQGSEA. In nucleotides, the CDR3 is TGCAGCGTCGGGACAGCCACTTTTTACGAGCAGTACTTC. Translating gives CSVGTATFYEQYF.

Here the CDR3 DNA reads TGTGCCAGCAGTTACCAGGGTGAAAACATTCAGTACTTC. Amino acids: CASSYQGENIQYF. This chain uses TRBV3-1 with TRBJ2-4, with a possible D match to TRBD1 (5 bases). V was trimmed by 6 bases and J by 5 bases, leaving 11 bases between them. CDR3 length: 13 amino acids. Looked up from germline, CDR1 is LGHDT and CDR2 is YNNKEL (reference sequence).

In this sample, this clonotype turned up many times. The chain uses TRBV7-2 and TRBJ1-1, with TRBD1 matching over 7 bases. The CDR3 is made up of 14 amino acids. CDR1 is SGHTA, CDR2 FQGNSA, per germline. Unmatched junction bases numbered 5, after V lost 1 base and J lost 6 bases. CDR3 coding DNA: TGTGCCAGCAGCTTAGTTGACAGGGAGCCTGAAGCTTTCTTT. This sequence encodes CASSLVDREPEAFF.